This TCR beta chain was profiled in a study of cytomegalovirus exposure and HLA in healthy donors. Primers included in the PCR were 60 Vbeta and 13 Jbeta primers. TCRdb's table, derived via immunoSEQ multiplex PCR, lists solely in-frame clones and lacks some. The table lists 85,000 to 130,000 clones, roughly a tenth of them singletons. The CDR3 extends over 13 amino acids. Germline V gene data show CDR1 as SGHVS and CDR2 as FQNEAQ. The V gene lost 5 bases and the J gene lost 4 bases, with 11 bases spanning the gap. Healthy bone marrow donors made up the cohort. This clone has just one count. This chain uses TRBV7-8 with TRBJ2-5; no definite D call. The sequenced sample consisted of PBMCs. The TCR sequence derives from a man aged 35-49 years in good health and CMV-seropositive. The CDR3 DNA sequence: TGTGCCAGCAGCCCAGAAGTCGCAGAGACCCAGTACTTC. It yields the protein CASSPEVAETQYF.